This TCR beta chain is from a study of T-cell memory formation after mild COVID-19. The germline gives CDR1 SNHLY, CDR2 FYNNEI. The CDR3 length is 15 residues. The germline V and J ends were trimmed by 10 bases and 0 bases, with 15 bases remaining between them. 5'RACE with constant-segment primers yielded barcoded, UMI-tagged TCR alpha and TCR beta cDNA libraries. TCRdb itself ran the 5' RACE reads through MiXCR, one entry per CDR3 protein. This sample yields 250,000 to 350,000 distinct CDR3 sequences, of which more than 15% are seen a single time; 22% belongs to the top ten. This clonotype has a handful of counts. Its antigen is still unknown. General observations from the study: Clones contracting day 15 to 85 were balanced CD4/CD8; later expanders leaned CD4+.

The TCR comes from a man between 18 and 35 years old who had mild COVID-19 (a few samples of this study predate the infection). Cell type and time point are not known. The V and J genes are TRBV2 and TRBJ2-2; the D is unclear. Sequencing was performed on PBMCs or a T cell subset sorted from them (not recorded which). This chain's CDR3 is CATPERSANTGELFF. As DNA, the CDR3 is TGTGCCACCCCGGAAAGATCCGCGAACACCGGGGAGCTGTTTTTT.